Included here is one T cell receptor beta chain sequence, with context. What it binds is unknown. The source of the sample is a study of graft-versus-host responses after intestinal transplantation. In the study overall: The transplants performed in recipients were multivisceral, liver-intestinal, or isolated intestinal. Findings and caveats of the study: Marrow from the recipient contained GvH clones, some of which had appeared first in ileum or blood.

Produced via immunoSEQ multiplex PCR; TCRdb's table is partial and in-frame only. The sample lists over 100,000 clones; roughly 96% were seen once. The CDR3 is made up of 14 amino acids. With 10 bases removed from V and 4 bases from J, the gap between germline ends came to 16 bases. Germline V gene sequence: CDR1 MNHNS, CDR2 SASEGT. The genes are TRBV6-1 and TRBJ1-4; the D gene is possibly TRBD1 (6 bases). The sample in question was unstimulated CD8+ T cells sorted from spleen or lymph node cells, obtained before intestinal transplant. This sequence originates from a human donor who received an intestinal transplant. The CDR3 reads CATVWGRINEKLFF. The CDR3 coding sequence is TGTGCCACCGTATGGGGGCGGATTAATGAAAAACTGTTTTTT.